Sequencing of this T cell receptor beta chain was carried out in a study of blood T cell repertoires in COVID-19. Looking at the study overall: Sites across the United States, Italy and Spain contributed samples from acute and convalescent COVID-19. PBMCs, B-cell-depleted T cells, or T cells provided the cDNA or gDNA that made up the material.

Germline CDR1 LNHDA, CDR2 SQIVND (reference sequence). Trimming cost V 6 bases and J 6 bases; bases outside gene matches: 7. CDR3 length: 14 residues. Methods used by the authors: Amplification with reference gene primers provided the estimates of nucleated cell counts. Sequencing was performed with immunoSEQ multiplex PCR; in TCRdb, only in-frame clones are kept and a portion is missing. The V and J calls and the clone size are those of that table, but D and trimming were determined from the DNA. This sample has around 110,000 clones, with 80% to 90% found just once. The sequence was collected from a man in his forties with acute or convalescent COVID-19. The sample taken for sequencing was peripheral blood. V usage is TRBV19 and J usage is TRBJ1-4; 7 bases agree with TRBD1. The CDR3 region is CASSLQGMYEKLFF. DNA for the CDR3: TGTGCCAGTAGCTTACAGGGGATGTATGAAAAACTGTTTTTT.